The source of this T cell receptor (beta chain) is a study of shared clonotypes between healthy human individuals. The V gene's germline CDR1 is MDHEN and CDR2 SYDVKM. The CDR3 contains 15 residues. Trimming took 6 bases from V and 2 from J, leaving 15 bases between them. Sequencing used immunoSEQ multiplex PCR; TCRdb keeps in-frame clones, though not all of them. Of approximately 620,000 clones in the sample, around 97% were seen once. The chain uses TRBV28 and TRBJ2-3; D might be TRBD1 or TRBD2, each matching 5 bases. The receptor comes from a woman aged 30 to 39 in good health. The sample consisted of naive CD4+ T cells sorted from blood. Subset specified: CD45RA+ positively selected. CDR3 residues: CASRGAGRDTDTQYF. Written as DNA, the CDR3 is TGTGCCAGCAGGGGCGCAGGGAGAGACACAGATACGCAGTATTTT. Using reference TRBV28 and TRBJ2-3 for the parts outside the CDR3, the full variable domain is DVKVTQSSRYLVKRTGEKVFLECVQDMDHENMFWYRQDPGLGLRLIYFSYDVKMKEKGDIPEGYSVSREKKERFSLILESASTNQTSMYLCASRGAGRDTDTQYFGPGTRLTVL.